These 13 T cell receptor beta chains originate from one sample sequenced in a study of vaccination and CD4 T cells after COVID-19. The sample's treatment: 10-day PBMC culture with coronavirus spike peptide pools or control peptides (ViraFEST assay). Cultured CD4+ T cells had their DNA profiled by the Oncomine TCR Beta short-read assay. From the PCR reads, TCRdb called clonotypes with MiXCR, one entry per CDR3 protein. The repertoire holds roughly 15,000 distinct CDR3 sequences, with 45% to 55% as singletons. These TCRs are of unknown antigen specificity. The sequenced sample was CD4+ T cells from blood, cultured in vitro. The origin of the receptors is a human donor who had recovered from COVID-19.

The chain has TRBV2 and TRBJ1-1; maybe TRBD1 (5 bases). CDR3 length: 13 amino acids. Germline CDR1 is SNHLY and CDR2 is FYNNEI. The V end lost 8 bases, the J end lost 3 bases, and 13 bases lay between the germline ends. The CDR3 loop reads CASFGGGDTEAFF. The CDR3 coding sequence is TGTGCCAGCTTTGGGGGGGGGGACACTGAAGCTTTCTTT.

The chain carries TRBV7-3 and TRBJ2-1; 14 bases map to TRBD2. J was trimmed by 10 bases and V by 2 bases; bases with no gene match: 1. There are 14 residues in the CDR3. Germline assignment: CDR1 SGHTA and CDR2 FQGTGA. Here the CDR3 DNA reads TGTGCCAGCAGCTTAGGGACTAGCGGGGGAGAGCAGTTCTTC. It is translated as CASSLGTSGGEQFF. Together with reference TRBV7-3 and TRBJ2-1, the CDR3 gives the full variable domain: GAGVSQTPSNKVTEKGKYVELRCDPISGHTALYWYRQSLGQGPEFLIYFQGTGAADDSGLPNDRFFAVRPEGSVSTLKIQRTERGDSAVYLCASSLGTSGGEQFFGPGTRLTVL.

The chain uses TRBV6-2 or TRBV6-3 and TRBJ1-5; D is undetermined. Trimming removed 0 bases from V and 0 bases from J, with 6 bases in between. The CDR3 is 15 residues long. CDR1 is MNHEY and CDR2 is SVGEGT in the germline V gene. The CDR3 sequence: CASSYSYASNQPQHF. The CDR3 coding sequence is TGTGCCAGCAGTTACTCATACGCTAGCAATCAGCCCCAGCATTTT.

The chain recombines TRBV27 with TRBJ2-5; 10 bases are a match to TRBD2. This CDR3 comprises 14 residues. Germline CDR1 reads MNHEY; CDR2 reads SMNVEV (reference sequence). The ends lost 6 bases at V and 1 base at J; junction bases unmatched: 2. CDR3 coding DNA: TGTGCCAGCAGACTAGCGGGACTCCAAGAGACCCAGTACTTC. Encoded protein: CASRLAGLQETQYF.

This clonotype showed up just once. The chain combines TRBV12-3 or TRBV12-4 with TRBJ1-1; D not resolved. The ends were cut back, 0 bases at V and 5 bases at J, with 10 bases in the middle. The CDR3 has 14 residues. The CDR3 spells CASSLAASGTEAFF. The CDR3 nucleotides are TGTGCCAGCAGTTTAGCGGCATCAGGAACTGAAGCTTTCTTT.

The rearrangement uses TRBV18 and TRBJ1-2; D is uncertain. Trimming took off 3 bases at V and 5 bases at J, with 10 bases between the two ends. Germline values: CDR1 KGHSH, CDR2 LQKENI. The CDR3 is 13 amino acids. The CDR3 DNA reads TGTGCCAGCTCACCGGCCGCACAATATGGCTACACCTTC. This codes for CASSPAAQYGYTF.

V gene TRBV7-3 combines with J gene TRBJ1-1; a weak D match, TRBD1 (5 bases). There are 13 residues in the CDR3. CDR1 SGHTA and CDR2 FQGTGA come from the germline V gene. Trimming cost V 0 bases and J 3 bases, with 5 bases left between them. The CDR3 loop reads CASSLTRDTEAFF. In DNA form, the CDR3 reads TGTGCCAGCAGCTTAACCAGGGACACTGAAGCTTTCTTT.

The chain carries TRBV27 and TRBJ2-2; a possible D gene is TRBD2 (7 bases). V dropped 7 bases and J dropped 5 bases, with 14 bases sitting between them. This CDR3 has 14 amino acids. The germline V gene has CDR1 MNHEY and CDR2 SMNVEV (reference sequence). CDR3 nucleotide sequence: TGTGCCAGCAAGAGGGGGGGAACAACCGGGGAGCTGTTTTTT. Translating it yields CASKRGGTTGELFF.

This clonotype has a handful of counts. CDR3 DNA sequence: TGCAGTGCTACGGGACGACAAGAGACCCAGTACTTC. Amino acids: CSATGRQETQYF. The genes are TRBV20-1 and TRBJ2-5; D possibly uses TRBD1 or TRBD2 (5 bases each). This CDR3 has 12 amino acids. V gave up 4 bases and J gave up 2 bases, with 8 bases separating them. Germline CDR1 and CDR2: DFQATT and SNEGSKA (reference sequence).

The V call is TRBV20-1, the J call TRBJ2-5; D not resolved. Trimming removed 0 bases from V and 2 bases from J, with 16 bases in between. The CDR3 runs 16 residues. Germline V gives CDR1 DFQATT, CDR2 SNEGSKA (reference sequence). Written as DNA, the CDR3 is TGCAGTGCTAGAGAGCTAAGAGATTATGTACAAGAGACCCAGTACTTC. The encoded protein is CSARELRDYVQETQYF.

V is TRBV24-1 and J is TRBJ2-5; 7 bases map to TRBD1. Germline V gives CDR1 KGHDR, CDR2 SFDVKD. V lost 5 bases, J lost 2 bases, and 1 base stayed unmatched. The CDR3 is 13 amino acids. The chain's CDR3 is CATSGGQQETQYF. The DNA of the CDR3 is TGTGCCACCAGTGGGGGACAGCAAGAGACCCAGTACTTC.

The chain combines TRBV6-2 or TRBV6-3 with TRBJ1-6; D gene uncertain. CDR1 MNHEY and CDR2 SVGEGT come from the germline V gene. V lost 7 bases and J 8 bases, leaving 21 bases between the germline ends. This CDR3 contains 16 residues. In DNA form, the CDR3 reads TGTGCCAGCACCCGACCCGGTCTCCAAGAAGATTCACCCCTCCACTTT. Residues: CASTRPGLQEDSPLHF.

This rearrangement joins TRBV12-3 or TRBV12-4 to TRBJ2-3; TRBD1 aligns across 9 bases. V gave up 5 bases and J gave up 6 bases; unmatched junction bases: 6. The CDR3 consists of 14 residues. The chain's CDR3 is CASSAWTGEDTQYF. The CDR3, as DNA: TGTGCCAGCAGTGCCTGGACAGGGGAGGATACGCAGTATTTT.